Listed here are 9 T cell receptor beta chains from one sample, sequenced in a study of chemoradiotherapy in HPV16-positive cancers. Profiling relied on immunoSEQ multiplex PCR, and the TCRdb table lists in-frame clones only, not all of them. Among roughly 29,000 clones, roughly nine tenths were seen once, and the ten largest hold 20% to 25%. The input for sequencing was blood, taken from a patient who underwent chemoradiotherapy. These TCRs come from a human donor with HPV-associated anogenital cancer.

J is TRBJ2-3 and V is TRBV27, with TRBD1 matching 7 bases. The V and J ends lost 4 bases and 2 bases, in that order; junction bases with no gene match: 6. Looked up from germline, CDR1 is MNHEY and CDR2 is SMNVEV (reference sequence). This CDR3 comprises 15 residues. The CDR3 sequence is CASSSGTAYTDTQYF. The CDR3 DNA reads as TGTGCCAGCAGTTCCGGGACAGCATACACAGATACGCAGTATTTT.

This clone was found once. This rearrangement joins TRBV27 to TRBJ1-6; D is undetermined. Deletions cut 5 bases from V and 12 bases from J, with 23 bases between. CDR1 is MNHEY and CDR2 is SMNVEV in the germline V gene (reference sequence). The CDR3 contains 16 residues. The chain's CDR3 is CASSPSGAASPGPLHF. CDR3 nucleotides: TGTGCCAGCAGTCCCTCCGGAGCTGCGTCCCCCGGACCCCTCCACTTT.

The gene calls are TRBV4-3 and TRBJ2-5; a possible D gene is TRBD2 (5 bases). V shed 0 bases and J shed 5 bases, with 13 bases lying between them. CDR1 and CDR2 (germline): LGHNA, YSLEER. The CDR3 length is 15 residues. The CDR3 here is CASSQDWRVGETQYF. The CDR3 nucleotides read TGCGCCAGCAGCCAAGATTGGCGGGTAGGCGAGACCCAGTACTTC.

This clone showed up just once. The rearrangement joins TRBV6-1 to TRBJ1-1, with a possible D match to TRBD1 (5 bases). Germline lookup yields CDR1 MNHNS and CDR2 SASEGT. V was cut by 2 bases and J by 3 bases, with 10 bases left in between. This CDR3 region has 14 residues. CDR3 amino acids: CASSERDRDTEAFF. The CDR3 DNA follows: TGTGCCAGCAGTGAAAGGGACCGAGACACTGAAGCTTTCTTT.

The chain is built from TRBV5-1 and TRBJ2-3; the D is unclear. The CDR3 sequence is 12 residues long. Per germline, CDR1 SGHRS and CDR2 YFSETQ. Trimming took 3 bases from V and 4 from J, leaving 6 bases between them. The CDR3 DNA is TGCGCCAGCAGCTATGATGCAGATACGCAGTATTTT. Amino acid sequence: CASSYDADTQYF.

CDR3: CASKSGTSGFYEQYF. CDR3 nucleotides: TGTGCCAGCAAAAGCGGGACTAGCGGGTTTTACGAGCAGTACTTC. The chain employs TRBV27 and TRBJ2-7; TRBD2 matches 12 bases. Germline V gene sequence: CDR1 MNHEY, CDR2 SMNVEV (reference sequence). The CDR3 covers 15 residues. Germline trimming cut 7 bases from V and 4 bases from J; bases unmatched to any gene: 8.

This clone has a single count. The chain is built from TRBV7-2 and TRBJ1-3; D might be TRBD1 (5 bases). Germline CDR1 and CDR2: SGHTA and FQGNSA. The germline V and J ends were trimmed by 5 bases and 3 bases, with 8 bases remaining between them. The CDR3 spans 13 residues. The CDR3 here is CASSGGFGNTIYF. The CDR3 nucleotides read TGTGCCAGCAGCGGGGGATTTGGAAACACCATATATTTT.

This chain joins TRBV27 and TRBJ2-5, with D tentatively TRBD1 (5 bases). CDR3 length equals 15 residues. V lost 0 bases and J lost 0, with 8 bases in between. Germline CDR1 reads MNHEY; CDR2 reads SMNVEV (reference sequence). In DNA form, the CDR3 reads TGTGCCAGCAGTTTATCGCTGGACAACCAAGAGACCCAGTACTTC. This translates into CASSLSLDNQETQYF.

The genes are TRBV2 and TRBJ2-3; D is uncertain. Germline V gene data show CDR1 as SNHLY and CDR2 as FYNNEI. V gave up 4 bases and J gave up 2 bases, with 13 bases separating them. The CDR3 extends over 15 amino acids. CDR3 loop: CASSVDPYSTDTQYF. In DNA, the CDR3 is TGTGCCAGCAGTGTGGATCCCTATTCCACAGATACGCAGTATTTT.